Listed below are T cell receptor beta chains from one sample, sequenced in a study of blood T cell repertoires in COVID-19. Using immunoSEQ multiplex PCR, the repertoire was profiled, and TCRdb retains in-frame clones only, with some absent. The table lists some 8,000 clones, around 84% of them singletons. The sequencing input was peripheral blood. All receptors derive from a human donor with active COVID-19. The donor label of this sample is uncertain. Both conserved end residues are part of each CDR3. The D gene is left open where the match is weak. The size entry is marked missing in some rows and otherwise reads once, few, many or a size class.

clone_size: .; j_call: TRBJ2-7; d_call: TRBD1; v_call: TRBV28; cdr3_nt: TGTGCCAGCAGTTTATGGGGGACAGAACCCTACGAGCAGTACTTC; cdr3_aa: CASSLWGTEPYEQYF
clone_size: .; j_call: TRBJ1-2; d_call: .; v_call: TRBV5-1; cdr3_nt: TGCGCCAGCAGCTTGGACGCTCCGGGGGGCTACACCTTC; cdr3_aa: CASSLDAPGGYTF
clone_size: few; j_call: TRBJ1-6; d_call: .; v_call: TRBV3-1/TRBV3-2; cdr3_nt: TGTGCCAGCAGCCCTAGGTGGATACGGCCAGATTCACCCCTCCACTTT; cdr3_aa: CASSPRWIRPDSPLHF
clone_size: .; j_call: TRBJ1-5; d_call: TRBD1; v_call: TRBV5-8; cdr3_nt: TGTGCCAGCAGCCTGTCGTCAGACAGGGACCAGCCCCAGCATTTT; cdr3_aa: CASSLSSDRDQPQHF
clone_size: .; j_call: TRBJ2-1; d_call: .; v_call: TRBV9; cdr3_nt: TGTGCCAGCAGCGCCGAGGATAAGGGGTTTAATGAGCAGTTCTTC; cdr3_aa: CASSAEDKGFNEQFF
clone_size: .; j_call: TRBJ1-3; d_call: TRBD1; v_call: TRBV5-1; cdr3_nt: TGCGCCAGCAGCTGGGACAGGTCCTCTGGAAACACCATATATTTT; cdr3_aa: CASSWDRSSGNTIYF
clone_size: .; j_call: TRBJ1-6; d_call: TRBD1; v_call: TRBV30; cdr3_nt: TGTGCCTGGAGTAAACAGGGGGCCCACTCACCCCTCCACTTT; cdr3_aa: CAWSKQGAHSPLHF
clone_size: .; j_call: TRBJ2-5; d_call: TRBD1; v_call: TRBV25-1; cdr3_nt: TGTGCCAGCAGCCGGGACAGGGCAAAGACCCAGTACTTC; cdr3_aa: CASSRDRAKTQYF
clone_size: .; j_call: TRBJ2-3; d_call: .; v_call: TRBV7-9; cdr3_nt: TGTGCCAGCAGCTCCACACTGGTAGGGGCAGATACGCAGTATTTT; cdr3_aa: CASSSTLVGADTQYF
clone_size: few; j_call: TRBJ1-4; d_call: .; v_call: TRBV5-1; cdr3_nt: TGCGCCAGCAGCTTGGACCAAGGAGCCGCAACTAATGAAAAACTGTTTTTT; cdr3_aa: CASSLDQGAATNEKLFF
clone_size: .; j_call: TRBJ2-1; d_call: TRBD2; v_call: TRBV5-4; cdr3_nt: TGTGCCAGCAGCTTGGGGCCCCGGGAAGCGGGAGCCCCGAGGAGCGAGCAGTTCTTC; cdr3_aa: CASSLGPREAGAPRSEQFF
clone_size: .; j_call: TRBJ1-4; d_call: .; v_call: TRBV18; cdr3_nt: TGTGCCAGCTCACCTGACGCTAGAAAAGACGGCGAAAAACTGTTTTTT; cdr3_aa: CASSPDARKDGEKLFF
clone_size: .; j_call: TRBJ2-7; d_call: .; v_call: TRBV5-1; cdr3_nt: TGCGCCAGCAGCTTGTACGGGGGAGCAAAGTACGAGCAGTACTTC; cdr3_aa: CASSLYGGAKYEQYF
clone_size: .; j_call: TRBJ2-6; d_call: TRBD2; v_call: TRBV5-4; cdr3_nt: TGTGCCAGCAGCTTGGGACTAGCGCCTTCCTCTGGGGCCAACGTCCTGACTTTC; cdr3_aa: CASSLGLAPSSGANVLTF
clone_size: .; j_call: TRBJ2-7; d_call: TRBD1; v_call: TRBV10-3; cdr3_nt: TGTGCCATCAGGACAGGGTCGAACTCCTACGAGCAGTACTTC; cdr3_aa: CAIRTGSNSYEQYF
clone_size: .; j_call: TRBJ2-1; d_call: TRBD2; v_call: TRBV5-1; cdr3_nt: TGCGCCAGCGCCCGGGACTACCTCTACAATGAGCAGTTCTTC; cdr3_aa: CASARDYLYNEQFF
clone_size: .; j_call: TRBJ2-7; d_call: .; v_call: TRBV30; cdr3_nt: TGTGCCTGTACCCCGGTAGGGGGATTATACGAGCAGTACTTC; cdr3_aa: CACTPVGGLYEQYF
clone_size: .; j_call: TRBJ1-1; d_call: TRBD1; v_call: TRBV29-1; cdr3_nt: TGCAGCGTGCACAGGGGGCGGTCGTCCACTGAAGCTTTCTTT; cdr3_aa: CSVHRGRSSTEAFF
clone_size: once; j_call: TRBJ2-7; d_call: TRBD1; v_call: TRBV28; cdr3_nt: TGTGCCAGCAGCCTGGGGGGACAGGGCGACGAGCAGTACTTC; cdr3_aa: CASSLGGQGDEQYF
clone_size: .; j_call: TRBJ2-1; d_call: .; v_call: TRBV30; cdr3_nt: TGTGCCTGGACCCAAAGCAGGGTCTCCTACAATGAGCAGTTCTTC; cdr3_aa: CAWTQSRVSYNEQFF
clone_size: few; j_call: TRBJ2-7; d_call: TRBD2; v_call: TRBV3-1/TRBV3-2; cdr3_nt: TGTGCCAGCAGCCCTACTAGCGGGGTGAGCTCCTACGAGCAGTACTTC; cdr3_aa: CASSPTSGVSSYEQYF
clone_size: .; j_call: TRBJ2-7; d_call: TRBD2; v_call: TRBV29-1; cdr3_nt: TGCAGCGTCGTCGGACTAGCTTGGGGTGAGCAGTACTTC; cdr3_aa: CSVVGLAWGEQYF
clone_size: .; j_call: TRBJ1-4; d_call: TRBD1; v_call: TRBV9; cdr3_nt: TGTGCCAGCAGCGTAGAGGCGGCAGGGGGCGCGGTGGTGTTTTTT; cdr3_aa: CASSVEAAGGAVVFF
clone_size: few; j_call: TRBJ2-1; d_call: TRBD2; v_call: TRBV19; cdr3_nt: TGTGCCAGTAGTACCCGGGGAGGGCCCTTCAACAATGAGCAGTTCTTC; cdr3_aa: CASSTRGGPFNNEQFF
clone_size: .; j_call: TRBJ2-3; d_call: .; v_call: TRBV7-9; cdr3_nt: TGTGCCAGCAGCGGACATCTCGCAGATACGCAGTATTTT; cdr3_aa: CASSGHLADTQYF
clone_size: .; j_call: TRBJ2-2; d_call: .; v_call: TRBV6-5; cdr3_nt: TGTGCCAGCAGGAAGGCAGGGGCCACCGGGGAGCTGTTTTTT; cdr3_aa: CASRKAGATGELFF
clone_size: .; j_call: TRBJ1-6; d_call: .; v_call: TRBV28; cdr3_nt: TGTGCCAGCACTATCAGGGTAACGGGTTCACCCCTCCACTTT; cdr3_aa: CASTIRVTGSPLHF
clone_size: .; j_call: TRBJ1-1; d_call: TRBD1; v_call: TRBV12-3/TRBV12-4; cdr3_nt: TGTGCCAGCAGTTCGCTGACGACAGGGAAAGCTTTCTTT; cdr3_aa: CASSSLTTGKAFF
clone_size: .; j_call: TRBJ2-1; d_call: TRBD2; v_call: TRBV18; cdr3_nt: TGTGCCAGCTCAGCATCCGGGACTAGCGGGCGGGAGCAGTTCTTC; cdr3_aa: CASSASGTSGREQFF
clone_size: once; j_call: TRBJ2-2; d_call: TRBD2; v_call: TRBV19; cdr3_nt: TGTGCCAGCCGCGACCGACCGGGGAGGGGAACCGGGGAGCTGTTTTTT; cdr3_aa: CASRDRPGRGTGELFF
clone_size: .; j_call: TRBJ1-1; d_call: .; v_call: TRBV6-5; cdr3_nt: TGTGCCAACTACAAAGGGGGCACTGAAGCTTTCTTT; cdr3_aa: CANYKGGTEAFF
clone_size: .; j_call: TRBJ2-1; d_call: TRBD2; v_call: TRBV7-2; cdr3_nt: TGTGCCAGCAGCTCACCCACCGGCGGGAGATGGTACAATGAGCAGTTCTTC; cdr3_aa: CASSSPTGGRWYNEQFF
clone_size: .; j_call: TRBJ2-5; d_call: .; v_call: TRBV7-2; cdr3_nt: TGTGCCAGCAGCCAATCGCCCTACCCCCGAGAGACCCAGTACTTC; cdr3_aa: CASSQSPYPRETQYF